A single sample is the source of the 20 T cell receptor beta chains below, sequenced in a study of cytomegalovirus exposure and HLA in healthy donors. Primers for the PCR totalled 60 Vbeta and 13 Jbeta. Libraries were prepared by immunoSEQ multiplex PCR; TCRdb keeps only in-frame clonotypes and omits some of them. The repertoire holds more than 120,000 clones, with 70% to 85% as singletons. Input material: PBMCs. These receptors originate from a male donor in good health and CMV-seronegative.

The chain carries TRBV27 and TRBJ2-7; 7 bases map to TRBD2. The CDR3 is 16 residues long. Germline CDR1 and CDR2: MNHEY and SMNVEV (reference sequence). With 5 bases clipped from V and 2 bases from J, the junction kept 12 bases outside the gene matches. The CDR3 region is CASSTRLGGRTYEQYF. The CDR3 nucleotides are TGTGCCAGCAGTACCCGTTTGGGAGGGCGGACCTACGAGCAGTACTTC.

The rearrangement joins TRBV29-1 to TRBJ1-2; D might be TRBD1 (6 bases). The germline CDR1 and CDR2 sequences are SQVTM and ANQGSEA. This CDR3 has 13 amino acids. The germline V and J ends were trimmed by 6 bases and 0 bases, with 11 bases remaining between them. CDR3 sequence (DNA): TGCAGCGTCGGAGGACAGCCTAACTATGGCTACACCTTC. Amino acid sequence: CSVGGQPNYGYTF. Filled out from reference TRBV29-1 and TRBJ1-2, the complete variable domain reads SAVISQKPSRDICQRGTSLTIQCQVDSQVTMMFWYRQQPGQSLTLIATANQGSEATYESGFVIDKFPISRPNLTFSTLTVSNMSPEDSSIYLCSVGGQPNYGYTFGSGTRLTVV.

V usage is TRBV9 and J usage is TRBJ1-5, with 9 bases matching TRBD1. This CDR3 has 19 residues. V lost 3 bases, J lost 6 bases, and 19 bases stayed unmatched. The germline V gene has CDR1 SGDLS and CDR2 YYNGEE. CDR3 nucleotides: TGTGCCAGCAGCGACCACCGAACTGGACAGGGGCCCAGGGTTCAGCCCCAGCATTTT. Amino acids: CASSDHRTGQGPRVQPQHF.

The J gene is TRBJ2-2, the V gene TRBV5-1, with a possible D match to TRBD1 (5 bases). With 0 bases removed from V and 4 bases from J, the gap between germline ends came to 16 bases. The CDR3 loop spans 17 amino acids. Germline V lookup: CDR1 SGHRS, CDR2 YFSETQ. CDR3 nucleotides: TGCGCCAGCAGCTTGGCCATGGGGCGCGCCGGCACCGGGGAGCTGTTTTTT. The encoded protein is CASSLAMGRAGTGELFF. The whole variable domain, remainder taken from reference TRBV5-1 and TRBJ2-2, is KAGVTQTPRYLIKTRGQQVTLSCSPISGHRSVSWYQQTPGQGLQFLFEYFSETQRNKGNFPGRFSGRQFSNSRSEMNVSTLELGDSALYLCASSLAMGRAGTGELFFGEGSRLTVL.

CDR3 nucleotide sequence: TGTGCCAGCAGCGTAGGGGTAGCGGGGTACGAGCAGTACTTC. Encoded protein: CASSVGVAGYEQYF. The genes are TRBV9 and TRBJ2-5; the match to TRBD2 covers 8 bases. The DNA matches TRBJ2-7 better at its end, which makes the J call doubtful. The CDR3 is made up of 14 amino acids. CDR1 and CDR2 (germline): SGDLS, YYNGEE.

V is TRBV28 and J is TRBJ1-5; D gene unclear. There are 16 residues in the CDR3. Trimming stripped 6 bases from V and 1 base from J, with 16 bases between. Germline CDR1 and CDR2: MDHEN and SYDVKM. The CDR3 loop is CASSDSITMSNQPQHF. CDR3 DNA sequence: TGTGCCAGCAGCGACTCAATTACAATGAGCAATCAGCCCCAGCATTTT.

On this clone itself: The identical CDR3 is also encoded by other nucleotide sequences in the sample. The V gene is TRBV6-6, the J gene TRBJ2-7; D may be TRBD1 (5 bases). V dropped 0 bases and J dropped 3 bases, with 12 bases sitting between them. The CDR3 covers 15 residues. Germline CDR1 MNHNY, CDR2 SVGAGI (reference sequence). In DNA, the CDR3 is TGTGCCAGCAGTTACTCGGGGCAGGGTGGCTACGAGCAGTACTTC. Amino acids: CASSYSGQGGYEQYF.

This clone was counted a single time. The gene calls are TRBV4-3 and TRBJ2-7; D is uncertain. CDR1 and CDR2 from the germline V gene are LGHNA and YSLEER. This CDR3 is 14 amino acids long. Trimming took off 0 bases at V and 6 bases at J, with 12 bases between the two ends. CDR3 residues: CASSQDMSGREQYF. The CDR3 nucleotides are TGCGCCAGCAGCCAAGATATGTCAGGCCGCGAGCAGTACTTC.

The chain recombines TRBV27 with TRBJ2-1; no clear D. From germline, CDR1 is MNHEY and CDR2 SMNVEV (reference sequence). V lost 5 bases, J lost 8 bases, and 10 bases lay in between. There are 12 residues in the CDR3. As DNA, the CDR3 is TGTGCCAGCAGTCCCCGTGGCCATGAGCAGTTCTTC. It yields the protein CASSPRGHEQFF.

The rearrangement joins TRBV9 to TRBJ2-7, with 8 bases fitting TRBD2. Germline V gene lookup returns CDR1 SGDLS and CDR2 YYNGEE. The CDR3 is made up of 15 amino acids. With 4 bases clipped from V and 1 base from J, the junction kept 7 bases outside the gene matches. CDR3 nucleotides: TGTGCCAGCAGCCGACAGCGGGAGCCTTCCTACGAGCAGTACTTC. Amino acids: CASSRQREPSYEQYF.

The genes are TRBV19 and TRBJ1-2, with 7 bases aligning to TRBD1. Germline V gene data show CDR1 as LNHDA and CDR2 as SQIVND (reference sequence). V gave up 5 bases and J gave up 4 bases; unmatched junction bases: 4. The CDR3 has 13 amino acids. CDR3 coding DNA: TGTGCCAGTAGTCGGACAGGACTCTATGGCTACACCTTC. Its translation: CASSRTGLYGYTF.

The chain is built from TRBV9 and TRBJ1-5, with TRBD1 identical over 7 bases. The V segment lost 4 bases and the J segment 6 bases; nucleotides outside the gene matches: 7. Per the germline V gene, CDR1 is SGDLS and CDR2 is YYNGEE. The CDR3 runs 14 residues. The CDR3: CASSKSRGPQPQHF. The CDR3, as DNA: TGTGCCAGCAGCAAGAGTAGGGGGCCTCAGCCCCAGCATTTT.

This rearrangement joins TRBV29-1 to TRBJ1-2; D remains ambiguous. Trimming left V 2 bases short and J 2 bases short, with 6 bases between. The CDR3 has 12 amino acids. Germline V CDR1 and CDR2: SQVTM, ANQGSEA. The CDR3 DNA is TGCAGCGTTGAAACAGAGAACTATGGCTACACCTTC. It is translated as CSVETENYGYTF. Supplemented by reference TRBV29-1 and TRBJ1-2, the full variable domain reads SAVISQKPSRDICQRGTSLTIQCQVDSQVTMMFWYRQQPGQSLTLIATANQGSEATYESGFVIDKFPISRPNLTFSTLTVSNMSPEDSSIYLCSVETENYGYTFGSGTRLTVV.

V is TRBV7-9 and J is TRBJ1-1; TRBD1 agrees at 8 bases. There are 14 residues in the CDR3. V dropped 3 bases and J dropped 7; count of bases not matched to a gene: 7. CDR1 SEHNR and CDR2 FQNEAQ come from the germline V gene (reference sequence). The CDR3 region is CASSLQGQEVEAFF. The DNA of the CDR3 is TGTGCCAGCAGCTTGCAGGGACAGGAGGTTGAAGCTTTCTTT.

The V gene is TRBV7-3, the J gene TRBJ2-1; maybe TRBD2 (6 bases). This CDR3 has 15 residues. The germline V gene encodes CDR1 SGHTA and CDR2 FQGTGA. V was shortened by 4 bases and J by 12 bases, with 22 bases between the two germline ends. CDR3 sequence: CASSSSAASLAGQFF. As DNA, the CDR3 is TGTGCCAGCAGCTCTAGCGCCGCGTCCCTCGCGGGGCAGTTCTTC.

This clone has more than one count but fewer than ten. The chain couples TRBV29-1 to TRBJ1-2; weak D call: TRBD1 (5 bases). Germline CDR1 is SQVTM and CDR2 is ANQGSEA. CDR3 length equals 11 residues. V was trimmed by 4 bases and J by 3 bases, leaving 6 bases between them. The CDR3 DNA follows: TGCAGCGTTGGGACACACTATGGCTACACCTTC. This sequence encodes CSVGTHYGYTF.

The chain has TRBV4-3 and TRBJ1-4, with 10 bases lining up with TRBD1. Per the germline V gene, CDR1 is LGHNA and CDR2 is YSLEER. This CDR3 is built from 18 residues. V gave up 2 bases and J gave up 5 bases; unmatched junction bases: 11. Here the CDR3 reads CASSQSGTGARSNEKLFF. The DNA for the CDR3 is TGCGCCAGCAGCCAATCCGGGACAGGGGCCCGCTCGAATGAAAAACTGTTTTTT.

This clone was found a few times. The chain is built from TRBV2 and TRBJ2-7; 8 nucleotides line up with TRBD1. Germline V gene sequence: CDR1 SNHLY, CDR2 FYNNEI. The junction had 3 bases not matched to a gene; V was cut back by 6 bases and J by 2 bases. The CDR3 contains 13 residues. The CDR3 DNA reads TGTGCCAGCAGCCAGGGGGCCCCCTACGAGCAGTACTTC. This encodes CASSQGAPYEQYF.

This chain connects TRBV4-2 to TRBJ1-2; a possible D gene is TRBD1 (6 bases). This CDR3 spans 15 amino acids. V lost 0 bases and J 7 bases, leaving 15 bases between the germline ends. CDR1 LGHNA and CDR2 YNFKEQ come from the germline V gene. CDR3 sequence: CASSQDRTGIGGYTF. The CDR3 nucleotides are TGTGCCAGCAGCCAAGATCGAACAGGGATAGGTGGCTACACCTTC.

This clone turned up a few times. V is TRBV7-8 and J is TRBJ2-7; 13 bases are a match to TRBD2. V dropped 5 bases and J dropped 6; count of bases not matched to a gene: 7. This CDR3 spans 15 amino acids. Germline V gene sequence: CDR1 SGHVS, CDR2 FQNEAQ. Here the CDR3 reads CASSRTSGSGGEQYF. CDR3 coding DNA: TGTGCCAGCAGCAGGACTAGCGGGAGTGGAGGCGAGCAGTACTTC.